This record concerns one TCR beta chain sequence. Its antigen is undetermined. Every bit of the isolated RNA underwent reverse transcription, so sequencing read expressed TCRB transcripts. Method: immunoSEQ multiplex PCR; TCRdb's copy keeps in-frame clones and lacks some. The top ten clones hold around 0.029% of a sample with roughly 250,000 clones, 20% of them seen once. The data stem from a study of beta chain features in type 1 diabetes. Germline-derived CDR1 and CDR2 are SGHDT and YYEEEE. This CDR3 comprises 12 residues. V shed 4 bases and J shed 2 bases, with 7 bases lying between them. Broader study findings: Type 1 diabetes patients had moderately but significantly shorter TCRB CDR3s in all four CD4+ subsets. Insertions were fewer and deletions more numerous at VDJ junctions in type 1 diabetes patients. Whatever favoring of shorter templates PCR might show would apply equally to patients and controls.

The receptor comes from a woman aged 35 to 49 with type 1 diabetes. This chain links TRBV5-6 with TRBJ2-7; D remains ambiguous. The sequenced sample was naive CD4+ T cells from blood. The CDR3 sequence: CASSTSPYEQYF. The CDR3 DNA reads TGTGCCAGCAGCACTTCACCCTACGAGCAGTACTTC.